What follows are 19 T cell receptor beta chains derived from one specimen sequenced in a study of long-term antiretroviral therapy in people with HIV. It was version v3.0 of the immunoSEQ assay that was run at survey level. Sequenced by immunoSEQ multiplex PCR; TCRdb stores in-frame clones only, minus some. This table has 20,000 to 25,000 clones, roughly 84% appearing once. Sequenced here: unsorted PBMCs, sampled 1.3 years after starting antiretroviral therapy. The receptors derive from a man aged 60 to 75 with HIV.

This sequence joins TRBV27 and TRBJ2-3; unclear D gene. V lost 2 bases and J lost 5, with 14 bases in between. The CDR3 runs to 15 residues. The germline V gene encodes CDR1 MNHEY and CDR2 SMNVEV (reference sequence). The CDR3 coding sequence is TGTGCCAGCAGTTTAAGTGGCAGATCGGGAGATACGCAGTATTTT. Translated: CASSLSGRSGDTQYF.

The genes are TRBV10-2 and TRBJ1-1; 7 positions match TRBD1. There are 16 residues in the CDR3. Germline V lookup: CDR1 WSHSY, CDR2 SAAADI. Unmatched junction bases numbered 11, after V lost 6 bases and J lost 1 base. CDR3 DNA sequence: TGCGCCAGCAGCTTTAAACAGGGGATAAAGAACACTGAAGCTTTCTTT. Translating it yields CASSFKQGIKNTEAFF.

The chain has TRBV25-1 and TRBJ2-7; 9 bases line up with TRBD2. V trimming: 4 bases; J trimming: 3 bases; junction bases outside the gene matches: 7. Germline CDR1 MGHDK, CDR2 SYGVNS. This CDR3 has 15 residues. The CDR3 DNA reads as TGTGCCAGCAGTGTAGTCGGTAGCGGGAGCTACGAGCAGTACTTC. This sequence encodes CASSVVGSGSYEQYF.

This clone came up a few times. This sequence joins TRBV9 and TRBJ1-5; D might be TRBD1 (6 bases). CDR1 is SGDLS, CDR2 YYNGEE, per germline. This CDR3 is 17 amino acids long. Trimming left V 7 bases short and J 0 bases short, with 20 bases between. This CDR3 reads CASGAGGRVYSNQPQHF. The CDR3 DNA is TGTGCCAGCGGCGCGGGGGGGCGGGTTTATAGCAATCAGCCCCAGCATTTT.

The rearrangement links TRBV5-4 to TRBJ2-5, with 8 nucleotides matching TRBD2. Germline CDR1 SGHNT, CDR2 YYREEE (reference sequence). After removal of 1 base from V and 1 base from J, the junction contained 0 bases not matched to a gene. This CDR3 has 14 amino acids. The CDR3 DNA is TGTGCCAGCAGCTTGCGGGAGGGCCAAGAGACCCAGTACTTC. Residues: CASSLREGQETQYF. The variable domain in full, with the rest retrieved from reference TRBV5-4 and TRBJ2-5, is ETGVTQSPTHLIKTRGQQVTLRCSSQSGHNTVSWYQQALGQGPQFIFQYYREEENGRGNFPPRFSGLQFPNYSSELNVNALELDDSALYLCASSLREGQETQYFGPGTRLLVL.

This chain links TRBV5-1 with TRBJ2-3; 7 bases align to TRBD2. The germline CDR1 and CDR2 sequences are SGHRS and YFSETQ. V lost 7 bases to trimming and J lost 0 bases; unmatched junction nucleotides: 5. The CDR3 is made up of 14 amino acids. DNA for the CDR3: TGCGCCAGCCGGCCCGGGGGGAGCACAGATACGCAGTATTTT. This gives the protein CASRPGGSTDTQYF. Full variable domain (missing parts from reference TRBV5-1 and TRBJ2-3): KAGVTQTPRYLIKTRGQQVTLSCSPISGHRSVSWYQQTPGQGLQFLFEYFSETQRNKGNFPGRFSGRQFSNSRSEMNVSTLELGDSALYLCASRPGGSTDTQYFGPGTRLTVL.

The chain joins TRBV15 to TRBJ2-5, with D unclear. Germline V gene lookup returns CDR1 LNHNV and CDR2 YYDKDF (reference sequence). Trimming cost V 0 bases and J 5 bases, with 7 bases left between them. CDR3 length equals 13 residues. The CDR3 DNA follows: TGTGCCACCAGCAGAGATCTCAGGGAGACCCAGTACTTC. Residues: CATSRDLRETQYF. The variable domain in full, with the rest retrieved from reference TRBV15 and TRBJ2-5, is DAMVIQNPRYQVTQFGKPVTLSCSQTLNHNVMYWYQQKSSQAPKLLFHYYDKDFNNEADTPDNFQSRRPNTSFCFLDIRSPGLGDTAMYLCATSRDLRETQYFGPGTRLLVL.

The chain's CDR3 is CASSLAPDGNSPLHF. DNA of the CDR3: TGTGCCAGCAGCTTAGCCCCGGACGGAAATTCACCCCTCCACTTT. The genes are TRBV11-2 and TRBJ1-6; no clear D. V gave up 1 base and J gave up 7 bases, with 11 bases separating them. The CDR3 has 15 residues. Looked up from germline, CDR1 is SGHAT and CDR2 is FQNNGV.

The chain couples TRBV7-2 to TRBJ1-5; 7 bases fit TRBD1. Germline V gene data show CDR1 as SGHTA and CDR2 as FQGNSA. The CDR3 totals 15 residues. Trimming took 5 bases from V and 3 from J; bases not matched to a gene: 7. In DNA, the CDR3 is TGTGCCAGCAGCACCATGACAGGGAACAATCAGCCCCAGCATTTT. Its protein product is CASSTMTGNNQPQHF.

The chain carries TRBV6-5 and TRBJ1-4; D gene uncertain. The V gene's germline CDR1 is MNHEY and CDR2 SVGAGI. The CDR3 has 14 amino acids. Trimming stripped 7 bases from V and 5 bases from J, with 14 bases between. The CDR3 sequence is CASKNSYGNEKLFF. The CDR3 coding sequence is TGTGCCAGCAAAAACAGTTATGGAAATGAAAAACTGTTTTTT.

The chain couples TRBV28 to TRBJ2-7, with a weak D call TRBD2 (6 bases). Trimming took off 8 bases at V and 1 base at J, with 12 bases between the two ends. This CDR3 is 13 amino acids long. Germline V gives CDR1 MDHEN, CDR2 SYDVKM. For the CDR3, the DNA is TGTGCCAGCCGTAGCGGAGAATCCTACGAGCAGTACTTC. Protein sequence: CASRSGESYEQYF.

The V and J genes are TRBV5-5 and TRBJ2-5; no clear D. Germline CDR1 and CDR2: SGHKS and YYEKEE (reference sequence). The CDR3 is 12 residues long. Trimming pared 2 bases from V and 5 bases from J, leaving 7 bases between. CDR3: CASSLVRETQYF. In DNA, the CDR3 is TGTGCCAGCAGCTTAGTTCGGGAGACCCAGTACTTC.

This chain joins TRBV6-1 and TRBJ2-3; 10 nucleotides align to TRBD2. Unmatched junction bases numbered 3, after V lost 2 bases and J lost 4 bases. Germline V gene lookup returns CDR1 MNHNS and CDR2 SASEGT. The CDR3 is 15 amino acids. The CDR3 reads CASSELAGVADTQYF. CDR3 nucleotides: TGTGCCAGCAGTGAACTAGCGGGAGTTGCAGATACGCAGTATTTT.

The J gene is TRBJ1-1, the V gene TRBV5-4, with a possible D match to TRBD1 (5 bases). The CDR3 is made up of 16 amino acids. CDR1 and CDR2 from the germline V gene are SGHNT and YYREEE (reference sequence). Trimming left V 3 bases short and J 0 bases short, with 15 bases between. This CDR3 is CASSSQPGTMNTEAFF. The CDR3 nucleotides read TGTGCCAGCAGCTCGCAGCCTGGGACGATGAACACTGAAGCTTTCTTT.

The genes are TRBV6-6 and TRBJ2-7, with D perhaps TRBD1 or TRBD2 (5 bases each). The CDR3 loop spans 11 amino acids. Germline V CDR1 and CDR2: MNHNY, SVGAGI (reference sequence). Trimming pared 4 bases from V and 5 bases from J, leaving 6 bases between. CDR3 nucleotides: TGTGCCAGCAGTTGGGGGAACGAGCAGTACTTC. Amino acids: CASSWGNEQYF.

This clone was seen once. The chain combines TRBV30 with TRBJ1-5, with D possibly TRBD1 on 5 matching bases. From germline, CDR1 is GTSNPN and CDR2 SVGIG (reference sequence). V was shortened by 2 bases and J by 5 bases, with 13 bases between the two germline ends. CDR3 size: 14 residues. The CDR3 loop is CAWSKGAVDQPQHF. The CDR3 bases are TGTGCCTGGAGTAAAGGGGCCGTCGATCAGCCCCAGCATTTT.

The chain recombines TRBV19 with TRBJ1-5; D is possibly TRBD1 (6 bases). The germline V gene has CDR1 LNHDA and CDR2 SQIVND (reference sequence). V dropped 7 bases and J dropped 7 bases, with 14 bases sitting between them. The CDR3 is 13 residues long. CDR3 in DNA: TGTGCCAGTAAGGAGGGCAGGGGACAGCCCCAGCATTTT. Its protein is CASKEGRGQPQHF.

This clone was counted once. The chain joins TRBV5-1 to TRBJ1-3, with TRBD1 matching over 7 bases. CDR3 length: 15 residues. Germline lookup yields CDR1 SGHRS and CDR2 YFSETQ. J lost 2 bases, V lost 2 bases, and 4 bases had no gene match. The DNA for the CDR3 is TGCGCCAGCAGCTTAACAGGGGAAACTGGAAACACCATATATTTT. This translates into CASSLTGETGNTIYF. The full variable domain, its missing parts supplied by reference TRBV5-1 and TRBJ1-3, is KAGVTQTPRYLIKTRGQQVTLSCSPISGHRSVSWYQQTPGQGLQFLFEYFSETQRNKGNFPGRFSGRQFSNSRSEMNVSTLELGDSALYLCASSLTGETGNTIYFGEGSWLTVV.

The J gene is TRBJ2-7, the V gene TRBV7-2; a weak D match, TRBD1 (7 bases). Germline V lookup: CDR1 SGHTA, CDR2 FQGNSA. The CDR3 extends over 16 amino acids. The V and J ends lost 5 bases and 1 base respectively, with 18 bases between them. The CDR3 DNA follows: TGTGCCAGCAGCCCAGGCGGGACAGCTAGATCCTACGAGCAGTACTTC. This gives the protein CASSPGGTARSYEQYF. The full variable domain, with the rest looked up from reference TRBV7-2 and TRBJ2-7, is GAGVSQSPSNKVTEKGKDVELRCDPISGHTALYWYRQSLGQGLEFLIYFQGNSAPDKSGLPSDRFSAERTGGSVSTLTIQRTQQEDSAVYLCASSPGGTARSYEQYFGPGTRLTVT.